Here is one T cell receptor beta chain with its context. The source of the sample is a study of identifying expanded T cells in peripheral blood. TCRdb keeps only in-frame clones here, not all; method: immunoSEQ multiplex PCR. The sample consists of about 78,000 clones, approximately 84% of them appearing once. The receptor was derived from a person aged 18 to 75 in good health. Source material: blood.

This chain's CDR3 is CASSQDRSDPNYGYTF. In DNA, the CDR3 is TGTGCCAGCAGCCAAGATCGCTCGGACCCTAACTATGGCTACACCTTC. The chain is built from TRBV4-2 and TRBJ1-2; D is unclear. Between the trimmed V and J ends, which lost 0 bases and 0 bases, there was a span of 11 bases. The CDR3 runs 16 residues. Germline lookup yields CDR1 LGHNA and CDR2 YNFKEQ.